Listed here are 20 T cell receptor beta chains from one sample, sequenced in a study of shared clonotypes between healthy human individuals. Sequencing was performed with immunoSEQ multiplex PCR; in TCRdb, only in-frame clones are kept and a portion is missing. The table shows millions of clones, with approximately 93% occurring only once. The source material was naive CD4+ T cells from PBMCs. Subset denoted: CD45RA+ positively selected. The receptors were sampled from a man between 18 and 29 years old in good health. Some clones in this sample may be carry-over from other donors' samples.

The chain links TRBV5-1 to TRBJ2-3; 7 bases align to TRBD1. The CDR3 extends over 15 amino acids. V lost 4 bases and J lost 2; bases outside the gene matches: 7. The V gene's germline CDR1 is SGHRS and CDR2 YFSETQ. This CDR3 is CASSPRDSPTDTQYF. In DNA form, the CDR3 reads TGCGCCAGCAGCCCACGGGACAGCCCCACAGATACGCAGTATTTT.

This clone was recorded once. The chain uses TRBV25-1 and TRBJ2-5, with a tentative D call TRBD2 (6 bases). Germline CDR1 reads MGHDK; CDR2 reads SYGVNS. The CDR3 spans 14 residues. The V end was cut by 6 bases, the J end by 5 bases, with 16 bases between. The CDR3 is CASSPGTRAETQYF. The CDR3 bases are TGTGCCAGCAGCCCAGGGACTCGTGCGGAGACCCAGTACTTC.

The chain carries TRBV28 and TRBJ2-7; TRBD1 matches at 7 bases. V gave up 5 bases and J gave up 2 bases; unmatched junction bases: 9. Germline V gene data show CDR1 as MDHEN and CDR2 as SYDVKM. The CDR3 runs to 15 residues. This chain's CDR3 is CASSTLGQMTYEQYF. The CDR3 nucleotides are TGTGCCAGCAGTACTCTGGGACAGATGACCTACGAGCAGTACTTC.

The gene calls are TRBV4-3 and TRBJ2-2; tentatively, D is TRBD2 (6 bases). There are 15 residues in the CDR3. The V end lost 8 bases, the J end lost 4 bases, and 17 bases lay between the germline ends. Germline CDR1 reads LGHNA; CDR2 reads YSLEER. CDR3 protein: CASSHGGLGTGELFF. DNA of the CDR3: TGCGCCAGCTCACACGGGGGTCTGGGCACCGGGGAGCTGTTTTTT.

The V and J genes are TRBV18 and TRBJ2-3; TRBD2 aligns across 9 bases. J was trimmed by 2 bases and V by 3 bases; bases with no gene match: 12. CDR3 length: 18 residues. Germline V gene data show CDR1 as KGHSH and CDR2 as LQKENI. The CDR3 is CASSPRGTSLGHTDTQYF. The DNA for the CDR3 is TGTGCCAGCTCACCGCGAGGGACTAGCCTGGGGCACACAGATACGCAGTATTTT.

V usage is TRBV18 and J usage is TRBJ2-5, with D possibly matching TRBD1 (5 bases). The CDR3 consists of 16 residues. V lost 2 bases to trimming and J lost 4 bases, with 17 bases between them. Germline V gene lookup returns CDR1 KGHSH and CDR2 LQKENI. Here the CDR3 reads CASSPVPTGLGETQYF. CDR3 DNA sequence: TGTGCCAGCTCACCAGTCCCCACAGGTTTGGGAGAGACCCAGTACTTC.

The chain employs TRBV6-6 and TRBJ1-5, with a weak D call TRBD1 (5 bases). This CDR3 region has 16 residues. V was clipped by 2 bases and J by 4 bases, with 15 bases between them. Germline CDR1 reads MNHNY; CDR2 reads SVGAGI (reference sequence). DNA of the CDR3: TGTGCCAGCAGTTACGCACGAACAGGCCGGAATCAGCCCCAGCATTTT. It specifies CASSYARTGRNQPQHF.

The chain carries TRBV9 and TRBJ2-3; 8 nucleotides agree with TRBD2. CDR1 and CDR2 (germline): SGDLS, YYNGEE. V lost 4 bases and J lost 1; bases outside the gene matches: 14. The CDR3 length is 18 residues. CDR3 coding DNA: TGTGCCAGCAGCCCGTCGGCGGGGGGCCGTTGGGGCACAGATACGCAGTATTTT. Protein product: CASSPSAGGRWGTDTQYF.

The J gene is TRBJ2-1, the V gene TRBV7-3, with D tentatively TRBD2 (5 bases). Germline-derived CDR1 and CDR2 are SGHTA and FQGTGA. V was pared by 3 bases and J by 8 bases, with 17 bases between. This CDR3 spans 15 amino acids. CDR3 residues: CASSFGLDEGHEQFF. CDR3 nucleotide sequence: TGTGCCAGCAGCTTCGGACTGGACGAAGGGCATGAGCAGTTCTTC.

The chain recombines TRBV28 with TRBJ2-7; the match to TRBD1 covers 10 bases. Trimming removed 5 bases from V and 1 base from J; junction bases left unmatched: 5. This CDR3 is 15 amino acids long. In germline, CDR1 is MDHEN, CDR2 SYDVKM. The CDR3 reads CASSPGTGVSYEQYF. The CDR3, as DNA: TGTGCCAGCAGTCCTGGGACAGGGGTATCCTACGAGCAGTACTTC.

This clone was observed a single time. The CDR3 sequence is CASSIRQGADEQFF. CDR3 DNA: TGTGCCAGTAGTATACGGCAGGGGGCCGATGAGCAGTTCTTC. This chain links TRBV19 with TRBJ2-1, with 8 nucleotides matching TRBD1. Trimming removed 2 bases from V and 8 bases from J; junction bases left unmatched: 5. The CDR3 is 14 amino acids. Germline assignment: CDR1 LNHDA and CDR2 SQIVND (reference sequence).

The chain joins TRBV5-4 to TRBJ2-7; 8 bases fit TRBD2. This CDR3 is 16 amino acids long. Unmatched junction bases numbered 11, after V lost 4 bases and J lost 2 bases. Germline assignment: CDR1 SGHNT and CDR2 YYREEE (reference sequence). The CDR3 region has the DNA TGTGCCAGCAGCCCCCAGCGGGAGAGGTTGGCCTACGAGCAGTACTTC. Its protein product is CASSPQRERLAYEQYF.

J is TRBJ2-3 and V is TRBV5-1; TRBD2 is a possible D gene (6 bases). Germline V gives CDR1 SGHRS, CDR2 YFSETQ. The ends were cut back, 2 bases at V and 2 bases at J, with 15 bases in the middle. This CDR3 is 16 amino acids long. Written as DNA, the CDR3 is TGCGCCAGCAGCTTTAGATGGCGGGGCTCCACAGATACGCAGTATTTT. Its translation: CASSFRWRGSTDTQYF.

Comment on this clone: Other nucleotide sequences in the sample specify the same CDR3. CDR3 protein: CASSEGGTAYGYTF. CDR3 nucleotide sequence: TGTGCCAGCAGTGAAGGGGGGACAGCCTATGGCTACACCTTC. This chain links TRBV6-1 with TRBJ1-2, with 7 bases aligning to TRBD1. Germline V lookup: CDR1 MNHNS, CDR2 SASEGT. V was pared by 1 base and J by 4 bases, with 3 bases of the junction left unmatched. This CDR3 is built from 14 residues.

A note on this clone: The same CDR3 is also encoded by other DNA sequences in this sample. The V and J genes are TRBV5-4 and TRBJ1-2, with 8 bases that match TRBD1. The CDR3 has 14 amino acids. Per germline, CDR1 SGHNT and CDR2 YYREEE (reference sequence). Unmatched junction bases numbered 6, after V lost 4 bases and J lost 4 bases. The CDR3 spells CASSLGQGGYGYTF. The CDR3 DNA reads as TGTGCCAGCAGCCTAGGACAGGGCGGCTATGGCTACACCTTC.

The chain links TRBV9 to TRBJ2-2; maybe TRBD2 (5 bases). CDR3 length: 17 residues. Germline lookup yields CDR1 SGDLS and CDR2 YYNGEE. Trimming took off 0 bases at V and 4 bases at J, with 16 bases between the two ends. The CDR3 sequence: CASSVDGWERVTGELFF. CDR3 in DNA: TGTGCCAGCAGCGTAGATGGGTGGGAGAGGGTCACCGGGGAGCTGTTTTTT.

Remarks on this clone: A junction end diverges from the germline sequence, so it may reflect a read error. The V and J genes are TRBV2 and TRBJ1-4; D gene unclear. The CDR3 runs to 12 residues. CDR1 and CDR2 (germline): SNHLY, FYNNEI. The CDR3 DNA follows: TGTGCCAGCAGTGAAGCGCCGGGCAGTGGAACTTTT. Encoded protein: CASSEAPGSGTF.

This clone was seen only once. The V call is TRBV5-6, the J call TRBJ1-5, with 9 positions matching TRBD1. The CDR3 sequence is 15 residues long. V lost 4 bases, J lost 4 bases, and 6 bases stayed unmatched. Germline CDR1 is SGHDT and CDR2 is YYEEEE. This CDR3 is CASSLWDRVNQPQHF. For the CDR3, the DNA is TGTGCCAGCAGCCTGTGGGACAGGGTAAATCAGCCCCAGCATTTT.

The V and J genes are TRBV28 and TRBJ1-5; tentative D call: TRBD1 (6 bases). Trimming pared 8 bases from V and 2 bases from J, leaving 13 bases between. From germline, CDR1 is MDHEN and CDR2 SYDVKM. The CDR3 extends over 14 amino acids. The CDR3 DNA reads TGTGCCAGCCTGGGGGGGGCCCGCAATCAGCCCCAGCATTTT. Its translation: CASLGGARNQPQHF.

CDR3 bases: TGTGCCAGCACTCGGGACAGGGGTAATCAGCCCCAGCATTTT. This translates into CASTRDRGNQPQHF. The chain recombines TRBV6-1 with TRBJ1-5; 10 bases align to TRBD1. The CDR3 length is 14 residues. The trim removed 7 bases at V and 4 bases at J, leaving 4 bases unmatched. Looked up from germline, CDR1 is MNHNS and CDR2 is SASEGT.